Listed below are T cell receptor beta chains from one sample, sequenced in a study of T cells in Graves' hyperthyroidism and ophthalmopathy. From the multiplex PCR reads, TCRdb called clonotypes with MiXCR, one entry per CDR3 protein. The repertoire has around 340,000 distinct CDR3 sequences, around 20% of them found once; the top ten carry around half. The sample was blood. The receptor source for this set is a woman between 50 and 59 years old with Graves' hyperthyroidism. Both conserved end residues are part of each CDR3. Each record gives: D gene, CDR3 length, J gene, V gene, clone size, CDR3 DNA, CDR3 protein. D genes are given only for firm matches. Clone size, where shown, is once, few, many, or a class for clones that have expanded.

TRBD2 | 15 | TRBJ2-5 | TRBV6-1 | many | TGTGCCAGCAGTGAAGCCACTAGCGGAAAAGAGACCCAGTACTTC | CASSEATSGKETQYF
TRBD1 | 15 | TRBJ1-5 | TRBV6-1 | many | TGTGCCAGCAGCTCTGCGGGGACAGTAAATCAGCCCCAGCATTTT | CASSSAGTVNQPQHF
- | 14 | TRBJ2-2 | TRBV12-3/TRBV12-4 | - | TGTGCCAGCAGTCCTACACGGAACACCGGGGAGCTGTTTTTT | CASSPTRNTGELFF
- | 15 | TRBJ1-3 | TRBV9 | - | TGTGCCAGCAGCGTATCCTCTTCGGGTGGAAACACCATATATTTT | CASSVSSSGGNTIYF
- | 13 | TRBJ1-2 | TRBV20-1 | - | TGCAGTGCTAGAGGGGGGGGTGGCTATGGCTACACCTTC | CSARGGGGYGYTF
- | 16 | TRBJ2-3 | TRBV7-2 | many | TGTGCCAGCAGCTTATACTGGACATCACCCACAGATACGCAGTATTTT | CASSLYWTSPTDTQYF
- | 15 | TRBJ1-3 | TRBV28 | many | TGTGCCAGCAGTACCCAGAGACTCTCTGGAAACACCATATATTTT | CASSTQRLSGNTIYF
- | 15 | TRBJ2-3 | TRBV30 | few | TGTGCCTGGAGACAGGGTTTCGGGGCGGCAGATACGCAGTATTTT | CAWRQGFGAADTQYF
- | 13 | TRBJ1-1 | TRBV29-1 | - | TGCAGCGTTGATGGGGGGGAGTATACTGAAGCTTTCTTT | CSVDGGEYTEAFF
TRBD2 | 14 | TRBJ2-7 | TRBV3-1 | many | TGTGCCAGCACCGGAGCGGGAGGTACCTACGAGCAGTACTTC | CASTGAGGTYEQYF
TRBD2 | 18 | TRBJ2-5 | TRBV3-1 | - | TGTGCCAGCAGCCAAGCTTCAGGACTAGCGGGAGGTGTGGAGACCCAGTACTTC | CASSQASGLAGGVETQYF
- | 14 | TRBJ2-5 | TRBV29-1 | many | TGCAGCGTTGGTGCGGGGCCGTGGCAAGAGACCCAGTACTTC | CSVGAGPWQETQYF
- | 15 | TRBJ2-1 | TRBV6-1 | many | TGTGCCAGCAGTGTAAGGGGGGCGGTCCACAATGAGCAGTTCTTC | CASSVRGAVHNEQFF
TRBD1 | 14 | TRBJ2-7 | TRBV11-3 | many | TGTGCCAGCAGCCCGCAGACAGGGGGCTACGAGCAGTACTTC | CASSPQTGGYEQYF
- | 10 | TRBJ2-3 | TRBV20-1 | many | TGCAGTGCTAGTACAGATACGCAGTATTTT | CSASTDTQYF
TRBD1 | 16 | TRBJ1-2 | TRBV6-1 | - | TGTGCCAGCATCACCGGGGGGACAGGGCTCCTCTATGGCTACACCTTC | CASITGGTGLLYGYTF
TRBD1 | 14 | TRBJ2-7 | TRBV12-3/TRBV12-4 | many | TGTGCCAGCATCGGGACAGGGGGCGCTTACGAGCAGTACTTC | CASIGTGGAYEQYF
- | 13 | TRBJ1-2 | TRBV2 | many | TGTGCCAGCAGGGGTGACGGACTCTGGGGCTACACCTTC | CASRGDGLWGYTF
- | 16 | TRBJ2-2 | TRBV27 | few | TGTGCCAGCAGTCACATCCGACAGGAAGGGACCGGGGAGCTGTTTTTT | CASSHIRQEGTGELFF
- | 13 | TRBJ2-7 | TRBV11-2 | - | TGTGCCAGCAGCTACGGGAGCTCCTACGAGCAGTACTTC | CASSYGSSYEQYF
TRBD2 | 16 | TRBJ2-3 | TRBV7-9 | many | TGTGCCAGCAGTTGGCAGCAAGCGGGACCGGCAGATACGCAGTATTTT | CASSWQQAGPADTQYF
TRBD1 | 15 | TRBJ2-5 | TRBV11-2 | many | TGTGCCAGCAGCTTTGGGACAGCCGATCAAGAGACCCAGTACTTC | CASSFGTADQETQYF
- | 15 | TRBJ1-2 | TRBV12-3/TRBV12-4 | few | TGTGCCAGCAGTTGGTCGTACGGGGGGACCTATGGCTACACCTTC | CASSWSYGGTYGYTF
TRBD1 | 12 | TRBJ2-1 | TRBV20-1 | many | TGCAGTGCTAGAGGCAGGGGGATTGAGCAGTTCTTC | CSARGRGIEQFF
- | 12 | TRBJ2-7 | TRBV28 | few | TGTGCCAGCAGTTTAGTGCCCGGCGAGCAGTACTTC | CASSLVPGEQYF
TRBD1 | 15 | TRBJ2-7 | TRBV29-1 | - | TGCAGCGTTGAAGGATCGACAGGGGGCTACGACGAGCAGTACTTC | CSVEGSTGGYDEQYF
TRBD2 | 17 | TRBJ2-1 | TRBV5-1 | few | TGCGCCAGCAGTTATGCTCCGGGACTAGGCCTATACAATGAGCAGTTCTTC | CASSYAPGLGLYNEQFF
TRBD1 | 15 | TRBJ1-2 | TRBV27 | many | TGTGCCAGCAGTCCAGGGCGACAGGGGTCCTATGGCTACACCTTC | CASSPGRQGSYGYTF
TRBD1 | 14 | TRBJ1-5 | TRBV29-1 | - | TGCAGCGTTTCGACAGGGGGCACGAATCAGCCCCAGCATTTT | CSVSTGGTNQPQHF
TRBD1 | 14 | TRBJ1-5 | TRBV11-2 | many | TGTGCCAGCAGCCCGGGGACAGGGTTCCAGCCCCAGCATTTT | CASSPGTGFQPQHF
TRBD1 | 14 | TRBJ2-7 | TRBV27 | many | TGTGCCAGCAGTGTCCGGGACAGGTACTACGAGCAGTACTTC | CASSVRDRYYEQYF
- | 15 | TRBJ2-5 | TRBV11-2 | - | TGTGCCAGCAGCTTTTCCGGGTCCCAGGGAGAGACCCAGTACTTC | CASSFSGSQGETQYF